What follows is one TCR beta chain and its context. Its matching antigen is unknown. This table comes from immunoSEQ multiplex PCR, and its TCRdb copy is limited to in-frame clones, with some not included. The table lists 94,000 or so clones, 75% to 90% of them singletons. The sample belongs to a study of T cell responses to AZD1222 COVID-19 vaccine. Study-level points and caveats: Only 5 or 6 AZD1222 recipients were seropositive at baseline.

CDR1 and CDR2 from the germline V gene are MDHEN and SYDVKM. This CDR3 contains 12 residues. The ends were cut back, 5 bases at V and 7 bases at J, with 12 bases in the middle. V is TRBV28 and J is TRBJ2-7; no firm D call. Sequences were derived from peripheral blood, sampled on day 0 of AZD1222 vaccination. The TCR comes from an adult in good health. This CDR3 reads CASSTQRPEQYF. In DNA form, the CDR3 reads TGTGCCAGCAGTACCCAGCGTCCGGAGCAGTACTTC.